Detailed here is one T cell receptor (beta chain). The target antigen is unknown. Sequencing was performed with immunoSEQ multiplex PCR; in TCRdb, only in-frame clones are kept and a portion is missing. The profile shows tens of thousands of clones, 85% to 95% of them singletons. The data belong to a study of cytomegalovirus exposure and HLA in healthy donors. General study findings and limits: A list of more than 150 TCR beta chains associated with cytomegalovirus was given. First-cohort TCR clusters were later found to tend to co-occur in the approximately 110 validation repertoires.

The sequenced sample consisted of PBMCs. The receptor was isolated from a man between 18 and 35 years old in good health and CMV-seronegative.

CDR3 DNA sequence: TGTGCCAGCAGCGACCCCAGGGGTTCTGGGGAGACCCAGTACTTC. It translates to CASSDPRGSGETQYF. The V gene is TRBV2, the J gene TRBJ2-5; D is possibly TRBD1 (6 bases). In germline, CDR1 is SNHLY, CDR2 FYNNEI. The CDR3 length is 15 residues. Between the trimmed V and J ends, which lost 6 bases and 5 bases, there was a span of 19 bases.